The table lists the clone carrying this T cell receptor beta chain with a count of one. Its antigen is not identified. Measured with immunoSEQ multiplex PCR; TCRdb has only the in-frame clones, and not every one. The repertoire consists of some 4,300 clones, with about two thirds occurring once and the leading ten covering around 10%. The sample belongs to a study of coeliac disease. About the study: Without high-resolution HLA typing, biased TRBV7-2 usage was queried. Study-level results: Largely private TRB repertoires meant most sequences were sample-unique. The authors considered this approach unsuitable for unbiased detection of gliadin-specific T cells. Control samples showed higher TRB and TRG clonality than intraepithelial and lamina propria samples in active celiac disease.

Sequencing used one aliquot of approximately 490,000 cells per fraction. J gave up 10 bases and V 0 bases, and 7 bases lay outside the gene matches. Germline CDR1 is SGHTS and CDR2 is YDEGEE. The CDR3 runs 13 residues. The sequenced sample was intraepithelial lymphocytes from the gut. The source is a woman aged 18-35 years with active celiac disease. This chain uses TRBV5-8 with TRBJ2-7; 7 bases fit TRBD1. CDR3: CASSLGQGFTQYF. CDR3 in DNA: TGTGCCAGCAGCTTGGGACAGGGTTTTACCCAGTACTTC. Looking up the rest from reference TRBV5-8 and TRBJ2-7 gives the full variable domain: EAGVTQSPTHLIKTRGQQATLRCSPISGHTSVYWYQQALGLGLQFLLWYDEGEERNRGNFPPRFSGRQFPNYSSELNVNALELEDSALYLCASSLGQGFTQYFGPGTRLTVT.